This T cell receptor beta chain was found in a study of blood T cell repertoires in COVID-19. Overall study context: T cells, B-cell-depleted T cells, or PBMCs supplied cDNA or gDNA.

Only in-frame clones appear in the TCRdb table, and some are missing; sequencing was by immunoSEQ multiplex PCR. Of approximately 200,000 clones listed, roughly four fifths were seen once; the top ten hold 6.9%. The germline V gene encodes CDR1 SGHAT and CDR2 FQNNGV. The V end lost 1 base, the J end lost 7 bases, and 7 bases lay between the germline ends. The CDR3 is 12 residues long. The specimen was peripheral blood. This chain links TRBV11-2 with TRBJ2-5; a weak D match, TRBD2 (5 bases). The clonotype originates from a human donor with acute or convalescent COVID-19. The donor label of this sample is uncertain. For the CDR3, the DNA is TGTGCCAGCAGCTTAGGCGGAGGGACCCAGTACTTC. Residues: CASSLGGGTQYF.